These 19 T cell receptor beta chains came from one sample sequenced in a study of T cells after yellow fever vaccination. TCRdb ran MiXCR on the 5' RACE reads and lists one entry per CDR3 protein. In the table there are tens of thousands of distinct CDR3 sequences, 7.5% to 9% of which are singletons. Sample: CD8+ T cells sorted from PBMCs, taken on the day of the yellow fever booster vaccination. The origin of the receptors is a man aged 25-40 years who received the YFV17D yellow fever vaccine.

This chain joins TRBV20-1 and TRBJ2-1, with 9 bases matching TRBD2. This CDR3 is built from 15 residues. V trimming: 6 bases; J trimming: 8 bases; junction bases outside the gene matches: 14. CDR1 is DFQATT, CDR2 SNEGSKA, per germline (reference sequence). CDR3 sequence (DNA): TGCAGTGCGCACCCGCCGGGACTAGCATTATATGAGCAGTTCTTC. This encodes CSAHPPGLALYEQFF.

There are many counts of this clonotype. This chain links TRBV6-5 with TRBJ1-5; D is uncertain. Trimming stripped 4 bases from V and 0 bases from J, with 4 bases between. The CDR3 consists of 13 residues. Looked up from germline, CDR1 is MNHEY and CDR2 is SVGAGI. The CDR3: CASSFYSNQPQHF. In nucleotides, the CDR3 is TGTGCCAGCAGTTTTTATAGCAATCAGCCCCAGCATTTT.

This clonotype occurred a few times. The rearrangement uses TRBV6-2 or TRBV6-3 and TRBJ2-3; the match to TRBD2 covers 10 bases. The CDR3 contains 16 residues. CDR1 and CDR2 from the germline V gene are MNHEY and SVGEGT. V was pared by 4 bases and J by 2 bases, with 6 bases of the junction left unmatched. The CDR3 coding sequence is TGTGCCAGCAGTTTACGAGCGGGAGGGCCCACAGATACGCAGTATTTT. It translates to CASSLRAGGPTDTQYF.

This clonotype was counted ten times or more. The V call is TRBV5-1, the J call TRBJ2-5, with 11 bases identical to TRBD2. Trimming at V came to 3 bases and at J to 4 bases, leaving 2 bases not matched to a gene. This CDR3 is built from 14 residues. Germline CDR1 SGHRS, CDR2 YFSETQ. CDR3: CASSSGTSGETQYF. Here the CDR3 DNA reads TGCGCCAGCAGCTCTGGGACTAGCGGAGAGACCCAGTACTTC.

The V call is TRBV6-5, the J call TRBJ1-1; D possibly corresponds to TRBD1 (6 bases). The germline gives CDR1 MNHEY, CDR2 SVGAGI. V lost 0 bases and J 0 bases, leaving 8 bases between the germline ends. This CDR3 is built from 15 residues. Here the CDR3 reads CASSYSRGLNTEAFF. The CDR3 DNA sequence: TGTGCCAGCAGTTACTCACGGGGGCTGAACACTGAAGCTTTCTTT.

In its sample, this clonotype was seen a few times. This chain's CDR3 is CASSLLPTGAYEQYF. CDR3 in DNA: TGTGCCAGCAGCTTGTTACCTACAGGGGCCTACGAGCAGTACTTC. The chain links TRBV5-5 to TRBJ2-7; TRBD1 agrees at 7 bases. There are 15 residues in the CDR3. J was trimmed by 2 bases and V by 1 base; bases with no gene match: 6. Looked up from germline, CDR1 is SGHKS and CDR2 is YYEKEE (reference sequence). The entire variable domain, with the rest obtained from reference TRBV5-5 and TRBJ2-7, is as follows: DAGVTQSPTHLIKTRGQQVTLRCSPISGHKSVSWYQQVLGQGPQFIFQYYEKEERGRGNFPDRFSARQFPNYSSELNVNALLLGDSALYLCASSLLPTGAYEQYFGPGTRLTVT.

In this sample, this clonotype turned up many times. The V gene is TRBV20-1, the J gene TRBJ2-1; TRBD1 aligns across 8 bases. CDR1 and CDR2 (germline): DFQATT, SNEGSKA (reference sequence). V gave up 6 bases and J gave up 3 bases; unmatched junction bases: 7. The CDR3 is 14 amino acids. In nucleotides, the CDR3 is TGCAGTGCCCCAAAGACAGGGGACTACAATGAGCAGTTCTTC. Translating it yields CSAPKTGDYNEQFF.

The CDR3, as DNA: TGTGCCAGCAGCGTAGATTTAGCGAGGGACGAGCAGTACTTC. This sequence encodes CASSVDLARDEQYF. The chain carries TRBV9 and TRBJ2-7, with D perhaps TRBD2 (5 bases). Germline values: CDR1 SGDLS, CDR2 YYNGEE. V was cut by 0 bases and J by 5 bases, with 12 bases left in between. The CDR3 contains 14 residues.

In its sample, this clonotype was seen a few times. The chain couples TRBV29-1 to TRBJ1-2; D gene ambiguous. This CDR3 has 11 amino acids. Germline V gene data show CDR1 as SQVTM and CDR2 as ANQGSEA. The V gene lost 1 base and the J gene lost 5 bases, with 5 bases spanning the gap. The CDR3, as DNA: TGCAGCGTTGAAGGACCATATGGCTACACCTTC. Translation: CSVEGPYGYTF.

The rearrangement uses TRBV4-3 and TRBJ2-7; D perhaps matches TRBD1 (6 bases). The CDR3 sequence is 17 residues long. V lost 2 bases and J 5 bases, leaving 22 bases between the germline ends. Germline V CDR1 and CDR2: LGHNA, YSLEER. The CDR3 spells CASSQTLPGTNKNEQYF. In DNA, the CDR3 is TGCGCCAGCAGCCAAACGCTACCTGGGACAAATAAAAACGAGCAGTACTTC.

In its sample, this clonotype was seen a few times. Compared with germline, one end of the junction differs, possibly owing to a read error. The genes are TRBV3-1 and TRBJ2-1, with TRBD2 matching 9 bases. CDR3 length: 14 amino acids. Germline assignment: CDR1 LGHDT and CDR2 YNNKEL (reference sequence). CDR3: CATSGGRALDEQFF. The CDR3 DNA is TGTGCCACCAGCGGGGGGAGGGCTCTGGATGAGCAGTTCTTC.

This chain joins TRBV6-5 and TRBJ2-7; 7 bases are shared with TRBD1. CDR1 and CDR2 (germline): MNHEY, SVGAGI. The J segment lost 2 bases and the V segment lost 0 bases, leaving 13 bases of the junction unmatched. The CDR3 is 18 amino acids. In DNA form, the CDR3 reads TGTGCCAGCAGTTACTCGAACCCAACAGGGGCGATTACCTACGAGCAGTACTTC. Translated, it gives CASSYSNPTGAITYEQYF.

This clonotype was counted ten times or more. V and J are TRBV9 and TRBJ2-1, with TRBD2 matching over 13 bases. Germline CDR1 and CDR2: SGDLS and YYNGEE. V lost 4 bases to trimming and J lost 2 bases; unmatched junction nucleotides: 9. The CDR3 totals 18 residues. CDR3 coding DNA: TGTGCCAGCAGCCTTGGACTAGCGGGAGCATTGACCTACAATGAGCAGTTCTTC. This translates into CASSLGLAGALTYNEQFF. Complete variable domain (other parts from reference TRBV9 and TRBJ2-1): DSGVTQTPKHLITATGQRVTLRCSPRSGDLSVYWYQQSLDQGLQFLIQYYNGEERAKGNILERFSAQQFPDLHSELNLSSLELGDSALYFCASSLGLAGALTYNEQFFGPGTRLTVL.

The gene calls are TRBV7-6 and TRBJ2-3; D not resolved. The CDR3 has 14 amino acids. The V end was cut by 1 base, the J end by 3 bases, with 8 bases between. CDR1 SGHVS and CDR2 FNYEAQ come from the germline V gene. The CDR3 region has the DNA TGTGCCAGCAGCTTAGTCGGTGGGACAGATACGCAGTATTTT. Protein sequence: CASSLVGGTDTQYF.

This clonotype was seen at least ten times. The chain joins TRBV5-1 to TRBJ2-3; D may be TRBD2 (7 bases). Germline loops: CDR1 SGHRS, CDR2 YFSETQ. V was cut by 4 bases and J by 3 bases, with 18 bases left in between. The CDR3 totals 16 residues. CDR3: CASSRGGRAVTDTQYF. Here the CDR3 DNA reads TGCGCCAGCAGCCGAGGGGGGAGGGCCGTAACAGATACGCAGTATTTT.

This clonotype was seen a handful of times. The chain carries TRBV7-9 and TRBJ1-4, with 7 bases matching TRBD1. Trimming at V came to 10 bases and at J to 3 bases, leaving 11 bases not matched to a gene. The CDR3 is 15 residues long. Germline V gene data show CDR1 as SEHNR and CDR2 as FQNEAQ (reference sequence). The CDR3: CAIPPRQGSNEKLFF. The CDR3 nucleotides read TGTGCCATACCTCCACGACAGGGCTCTAATGAAAAACTGTTTTTT.

This clonotype appeared many times. CDR3 residues: CASSEGTGGVYGYTF. CDR3 in DNA: TGTGCCAGCAGCGAAGGGACAGGGGGCGTCTATGGCTACACCTTC. The chain employs TRBV4-2 and TRBJ1-2; 12 bases are shared with TRBD1. The CDR3 totals 15 residues. CDR1 is LGHNA, CDR2 YNFKEQ, per germline. With V trimmed by 5 bases and J by 4 bases, 5 bases remained unmatched.

J is TRBJ2-1 and V is TRBV5-6; unclear D gene. V was pared by 2 bases and J by 7 bases, with 10 bases between. There are 13 residues in the CDR3. Germline values: CDR1 SGHDT, CDR2 YYEEEE. In nucleotides, the CDR3 is TGTGCCAGCAGCTTTGAGGCCGAAAATGAGCAGTTCTTC. It translates to CASSFEAENEQFF.

This clonotype has only a few counts. This chain uses TRBV7-2 with TRBJ2-1; D uncertain. Germline CDR1 reads SGHTA; CDR2 reads FQGNSA. V was trimmed by 6 bases and J by 5 bases, leaving 8 bases between them. This CDR3 is built from 12 residues. The CDR3, as DNA: TGTGCCAGCAGTTTTACAGACAATGAGCAGTTCTTC. Encoded protein: CASSFTDNEQFF.